This TCR beta chain was identified in a study of T cell responses to AZD1222 COVID-19 vaccine. Broader study findings: Spike-spanning, vaccine-associated CD4 TCRs were dominant at 160-218 and 743-854. The study identified only 6 or 7 AZD1222 recipients as seropositive at baseline.

Turning to this clone: Its target is unknown.

This CDR3 region has 14 residues. Between the trimmed V and J ends, which lost 1 base and 5 bases, there was a span of 9 bases. Germline loops: CDR1 SGHTA, CDR2 FQGNSA. Only in-frame clones appear in the TCRdb table, and some are missing; sequencing was by immunoSEQ multiplex PCR. Here the sample spans 110,000 to 150,000 clones, 80% to 95% being singletons. Some second doses came at about 4 weeks and others at about 12 weeks; these were pooled. The rearrangement uses TRBV7-2 and TRBJ2-1; no reliable D call. The source was peripheral blood, collected 28 days after the second AZD1222 dose. The clonotype originates from an adult who received the AZD1222 COVID-19 vaccine. CDR3 sequence reads: CASSLEQFDNEQFF. DNA for the CDR3: TGTGCCAGCAGCTTAGAACAGTTTGACAATGAGCAGTTCTTC.